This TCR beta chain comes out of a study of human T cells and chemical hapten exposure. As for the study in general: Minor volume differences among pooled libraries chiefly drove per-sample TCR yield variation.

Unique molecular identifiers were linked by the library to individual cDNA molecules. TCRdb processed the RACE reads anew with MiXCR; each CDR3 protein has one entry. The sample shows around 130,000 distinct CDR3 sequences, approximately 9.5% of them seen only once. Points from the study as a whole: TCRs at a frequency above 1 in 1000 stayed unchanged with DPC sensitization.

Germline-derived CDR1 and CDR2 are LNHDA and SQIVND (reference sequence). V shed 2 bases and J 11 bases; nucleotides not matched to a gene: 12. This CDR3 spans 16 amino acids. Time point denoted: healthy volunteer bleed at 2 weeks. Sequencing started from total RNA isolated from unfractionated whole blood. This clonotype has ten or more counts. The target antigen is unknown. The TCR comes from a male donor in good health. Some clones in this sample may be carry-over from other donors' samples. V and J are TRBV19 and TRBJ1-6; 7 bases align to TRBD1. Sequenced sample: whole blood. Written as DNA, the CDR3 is TGTGCCAGTAGTATATCTTCCGGACAGGTGTTGCCACCCCTCCACTTT. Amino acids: CASSISSGQVLPPLHF. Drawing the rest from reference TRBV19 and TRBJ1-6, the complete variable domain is DGGITQSPKYLFRKEGQNVTLSCEQNLNHDAMYWYRQDPGQGLRLIYYSQIVNDFQKGDIAEGYSVSREKKESFPLTVTSAQKNPTAFYLCASSISSGQVLPPLHFGNGTRLTVT.